This is a list of T cell receptor beta chains from one sample in a study of T-cell memory formation after mild COVID-19. TCRdb reprocessed the 5' RACE reads with MiXCR, giving one entry per CDR3 protein. This table holds fewer than 250,000 distinct CDR3 sequences, roughly a tenth found once. The sequencing input was PBMCs or a T cell subset sorted from them (not recorded which). These receptors were collected from a man aged 18 to 30 who had mild COVID-19 (a few samples of this study predate the infection). Cell type and time point are not known. CDR3s include the opening cysteine and the closing phenylalanine or tryptophan. A D gene is named only where the DNA matches it firmly.

>TRBV29-1|TRBJ2-1|NA
CSVGQDSYNEQFF
>TRBV4-1|TRBJ2-5|NA
CASSHNLYQETQYF
>TRBV6-2/TRBV6-3|TRBJ2-1|TRBD2
CASSFLAGAHNEQFF
>TRBV23-1|TRBJ2-7|NA
CASSPQGPGYEQYF
>TRBV10-3|TRBJ2-2|TRBD1
CATRQGEETGELFF
>TRBV7-6|TRBJ1-1|TRBD1
CASSQRTGGTEAFF
>TRBV10-2|TRBJ2-1|NA
CASSEPSSYNEQFF
>TRBV7-9|TRBJ2-1|NA
CASSLRTARLEYNEQFF
>TRBV3-1|TRBJ1-1|NA
CASSQEQNTEAFF
>TRBV6-6|TRBJ1-2|NA
CASSYSFYGYTF